This TCR beta chain stems from a study of blood T cell repertoires in COVID-19. With V trimmed by 0 bases and J by 4 bases, 8 bases remained unmatched. The CDR3 runs 16 residues. The V gene's germline CDR1 is SNHLY and CDR2 FYNNEI. The table lists this clone with a few counts. Assay used: immunoSEQ multiplex PCR; TCRdb lists only in-frame clones, some missing. The table shows tens of thousands of clones, with 88% occurring only once. J is TRBJ2-7 and V is TRBV2; 8 nucleotides align to TRBD2. Sample: peripheral blood. This clonotype originated in a human donor in a cohort sampled during active COVID-19. CDR3 loop: CASSEAAGLEDYEQYF. Written as DNA, the CDR3 is TGTGCCAGCAGTGAAGCAGCGGGACTAGAAGATTACGAGCAGTACTTC.